The clone carrying this T cell receptor beta chain was seen a few times. Its antigen is not identified. V was pared by 1 base and J by 1 base, with 11 bases between. Looked up from germline, CDR1 is SGHRS and CDR2 is YFSETQ. This CDR3 is built from 16 residues. Construction of the TCRbeta library involved unique molecular identifiers. Each CDR3 protein gets one entry after TCRdb re-called the PCR reads with MiXCR. Found here are about a million distinct CDR3 sequences, roughly 29% of them singletons; the top ten hold roughly 31%. These data come from a study of T-cell reconstitution after alpha-beta-depleted transplantation in children. Broader study findings: Alpha-beta T cells present about two months after transplant were reported to originate from several hundred expanded graft clones.

The TCR originated in a boy in the first two years of life who had a stem cell transplant for SCID, so the T cells may come from the graft donor. The sample was PBMCs, mostly from graft donor cells, taken 360 days after TCRalphabeta/CD19-depleted stem cell transplant. The J gene is TRBJ2-2, the V gene TRBV5-1; no clear D. The CDR3 is CASSLKVFLNTGELFF. The CDR3 DNA reads as TGCGCCAGCAGCTTGAAGGTTTTCCTGAACACCGGGGAGCTGTTTTTT.